These 19 T cell receptor beta chains were all obtained from the same sample, sequenced in a study of tumor-infiltrating lymphocytes in primary liver carcinoma. A constant-region primer served to make TCR beta cDNA from around 500 ng total RNA. Libraries covering TCR beta were generated through three nested multiplex PCR rounds (using a slightly modified ARM-PCR). Both of the initial two PCR rounds ran for about 9 cycles and employed TRBV1-TRBV30 forward primers alongside a C-beta reverse primer. Each CDR3 protein gets one entry after TCRdb re-called the multiplex PCR reads with MiXCR. The data hold roughly 40,000 distinct CDR3 sequences, with more than 70% observed a single time. Taking about 18-30 mg of unsorted bulk tissue, the authors co-extracted RNA and DNA. Sequencing was done on a sample of tumor-adjacent normal liver tissue. Receptor source: a woman in her 30s with primary liver carcinoma and hepatitis B virus infection.

The V and J genes are TRBV7-9 and TRBJ2-6; D gene ambiguous. Germline V gene lookup returns CDR1 SEHNR and CDR2 FQNEAQ (reference sequence). The CDR3 loop spans 15 amino acids. CDR3 amino acids: CVNSLPQAGANVLTF. The CDR3 nucleotides read TGTGTCAACAGCTTACCCCAGGCTGGGGCCAACGTCCTGACTTTC.

With regard to this clonotype: Germline and junction disagree at one end, which may indicate a read error. Here the CDR3 reads CANIQGQGANYGYTF. The DNA of the CDR3 is TGTGCCAACATCCAAGGACAGGGAGCTAACTATGGTTACACCTTC. The chain couples TRBV28 to TRBJ1-2; 8 nucleotides agree with TRBD1. Germline loops: CDR1 MDHEN, CDR2 SYDVKM. This CDR3 comprises 15 residues.

Remarks on this clonotype: One end of the junction is discordant with germline, which a read error may explain. The J gene is TRBJ2-3, the V gene TRBV11-3; 9 bases match TRBD2. Germline V gene data show CDR1 as SGHNT and CDR2 as YENEEA. The CDR3 loop spans 19 amino acids. CDR3 sequence: CASSLDFGAGAGGTDTQYF. The CDR3 DNA sequence: TGTGCCAGCAGCTTAGATTTTGGAGCGGGAGCGGGAGGCACGGATACGCAGTATTTT.

In this sample, this clonotype turned up many times. J is TRBJ2-7 and V is TRBV4-3; D is uncertain. The length of the CDR3 is 13 residues. Germline assignment: CDR1 LGHNA and CDR2 YSLEER. V dropped 4 bases and J dropped 3 bases, with 10 bases sitting between them. DNA for the CDR3: TGCGCCAGCAGCCGGGGAAACGGCTACGAGCAGTACTTC. Protein product: CASSRGNGYEQYF.

To note about this clonotype: A much more abundant neighbour one base away suggests this may be a read error. V and J are TRBV4-2 and TRBJ1-1; no clear D gene. The CDR3 contains 13 residues. CDR1 is LGHNA, CDR2 YNFKEQ, per germline. Here the CDR3 reads CANSLGRNTEAFF. The CDR3 region has the DNA TGTGCCAACAGCCTAGGACGGAACACTGAAGCTTTCTTT.

Note on this clonotype: At one end, the junction sequence differs from germline, possibly due to a read error. V gene TRBV7-8 combines with J gene TRBJ2-7; D tentatively reads TRBD1 or TRBD2 (5 bases each). The CDR3 is 13 amino acids. The germline V gene encodes CDR1 SGHVS and CDR2 FQNEAQ. The CDR3 reads CASGPGRAYEQYF. The CDR3 DNA reads TGCGCCAGTGGACCGGGGCGCGCCTACGAGCAGTACTTC. The variable domain in full, with the rest retrieved from reference TRBV7-8 and TRBJ2-7, is GAGVSQSPRYKVAKRGQDVALRCDPISGHVSLFWYQQALGQGPEFLTYFQNEAQLDKSGLPSDRFFAERPEGSVSTLKIQRTQQEDSAVYLCASGPGRAYEQYFGPGTRLTVT.

With respect to this clonotype: As the CDR3 is not closed by the conserved phenylalanine or tryptophan, this likely results from a read error. J is TRBJ2-2 and V is TRBV5-1; D is perhaps TRBD2 (5 bases). Germline CDR1 SGHRS, CDR2 YFSETQ. The CDR3 extends over 15 amino acids. The CDR3 nucleotides read TGCGCTAGCAGCTTTGACCTAGCTAACACCGGGGAGCTGTTTTAT. The encoded protein is CASSFDLANTGELFY.

This clonotype has a single count. The junction and the germline gene differ at one end; a read error may be behind it. The genes are TRBV5-4 and TRBJ2-1; maybe TRBD1 (6 bases). Germline V gene lookup returns CDR1 SGHNT and CDR2 YYREEE (reference sequence). The CDR3 runs to 15 residues. The CDR3 is CASSPGTRKVNEQFF. The CDR3 region has the DNA TGTGCCAGTAGCCCCGGGACAAGGAAAGTCAATGAGCAGTTTTTC.

About this clonotype: This may come from a read error, since a much larger clone is one base off. This chain connects TRBV7-9 to TRBJ1-6; tentative D call: TRBD1 (5 bases). The CDR3 spans 16 residues. Germline V gives CDR1 SEHNR, CDR2 FQNEAQ (reference sequence). CDR3 residues: CASRPLGGADNSPFHF. The CDR3 DNA reads as TGTGCCAGCAGGCCCCTGGGTGGGGCCGACAATTCACCCTTCCACTTT.

In this sample, this clonotype turned up once. The junction differs from germline at one of its ends, possibly a read error. The chain combines TRBV6-2 or TRBV6-3 with TRBJ2-2; maybe TRBD2 (5 bases). CDR3 length equals 13 residues. Germline V CDR1 and CDR2: MNHEY, SVGEGT. Written as DNA, the CDR3 is TGTGTCAGCAGTTACTCGGAGTCCGGGGAGCTATTTTTT. Translation gives CVSSYSESGELFF.

Remarks on this clonotype: This likely comes from a read error, as the CDR3 has no conserved phenylalanine or tryptophan at its end. V usage is TRBV6-1 and J usage is TRBJ2-7, with D hard to call. The CDR3 extends over 14 amino acids. Trimming removed 3 bases at V and 9 bases at J, with 18 bases between. Germline CDR1 reads MNHNS; CDR2 reads SASEGT. CDR3 bases: TGTGCCAGCAGTGATTCACATTCTGGATGCGGGCAGTACCTC. Protein product: CASSDSHSGCGQYL.

Concerning this clonotype itself: The conserved final phenylalanine or tryptophan is absent from the CDR3, which likely points to a read error. J is TRBJ2-7 and V is TRBV4-1; the D is unclear. With 2 bases removed from V and 2 bases from J, the gap between germline ends came to 19 bases. The CDR3 length is 17 residues. Per the germline V gene, CDR1 is MGHRA and CDR2 is YSYEKL. The CDR3: CASSQLMPASPTYEQYL. The CDR3 coding sequence is TGCGCCAGCAGCCAATTGATGCCCGCTTCTCCCACCTACGAGCAGTACTTA.

The genes are TRBV7-8 and TRBJ2-5; a weak D match, TRBD2 (6 bases). Germline assignment: CDR1 SGHVS and CDR2 FQNEAQ. V was cut by 5 bases and J by 5 bases, with 21 bases left in between. The CDR3 has 16 residues. This chain's CDR3 is CASSPPRGALHETQYF. DNA of the CDR3: TGTGCCAGCAGCCCCCCGCGGGGAGCGCTCCATGAGACCCAGTACTTC.

This chain joins TRBV9 and TRBJ2-3; a weak D match, TRBD2 (6 bases). Trimming cost V 0 bases and J 1 base, with 15 bases left between them. Germline V gene sequence: CDR1 SGDLS, CDR2 YYNGEE. This CDR3 has 17 amino acids. The DNA of the CDR3 is TGTGCCAGCAGCGTAGCTACGGGGAGGAGTCGCACAGATACGCAGTATTTT. This sequence encodes CASSVATGRSRTDTQYF.

This clonotype was seen just once. The rearrangement uses TRBV7-9 and TRBJ2-5; TRBD1 matches at 8 bases. The CDR3 spans 14 residues. Germline CDR1 and CDR2: SEHNR and FQNEAQ (reference sequence). V was pared by 6 bases and J by 10 bases, with 13 bases of the junction left unmatched. The CDR3 loop is CASRDTGGLRIQYF. For the CDR3, the DNA is TGTGCCAGCAGAGATACAGGGGGGCTTCGGATCCAGTACTTC.

Concerning this clonotype: Relative to the germline gene, one junction end is altered; a read error may explain this. The J gene is TRBJ1-2, the V gene TRBV28; 9 nucleotides agree with TRBD1. The CDR3 loop spans 15 amino acids. From germline, CDR1 is MDHEN and CDR2 SYDVKM. As DNA, the CDR3 is TGTGCCAACATCCAAGTACAGGGGGCTAACTATGGATACACCTTC. It encodes CANIQVQGANYGYTF.

V gene TRBV7-9 combines with J gene TRBJ2-7, with 7 bases fitting TRBD2. The CDR3 sequence is 14 residues long. The germline V gene encodes CDR1 SEHNR and CDR2 FQNEAQ (reference sequence). For the CDR3, the DNA is TGTGTCAACATCTCGGGAGGCCTCTCCTACGAGCAGTACTTC. As protein: CVNISGGLSYEQYF.

About this clonotype itself: Given a much more abundant clone one base away, this may be a read error. The chain couples TRBV5-1 to TRBJ2-1; no clear D. The V end lost 4 bases, the J end lost 2 bases, and 10 bases lay between the germline ends. Germline lookup yields CDR1 SGHRS and CDR2 YFSETQ. The CDR3 runs 14 residues. In nucleotides, the CDR3 is TGCGCCAGCAGCGAGGCTTTCGCCTACAATGAGCAGTTCTTC. Encoded protein: CASSEAFAYNEQFF.

In the case of this clonotype: The conserved final phenylalanine or tryptophan is absent from the CDR3, which likely points to a read error. It is unclear where the CDR3 begins or ends on the DNA, so no DNA is shown, and the CDR3 is as TCRdb lists it. The chain uses TRBV4-2 and TRBJ2-7; the table's D call, TRBD1, has no DNA check behind it. Germline CDR1 reads LGHNA; CDR2 reads YNFKEQ. 13 amino acids form the CDR3, both terminal residues included. CDR3 sequence reads: CASGQDRDREEYL.